Listed here are 32 T cell receptor beta chains from one sample, sequenced in a study of T-cell reconstitution after alpha-beta-depleted transplantation in children. The library targeted TCRbeta and was prepared with unique molecular identifiers. TCRdb processed the PCR reads anew with MiXCR; each CDR3 protein has one entry. Seen here are hundreds of thousands of distinct CDR3 sequences, approximately 15% observed once, and the top ten hold around two fifths. Sequences were derived from PBMCs, mostly from graft donor cells, sampled 360 days after TCRalphabeta/CD19-depleted stem cell transplant. These receptors all stem from a male patient aged 2-10 years who had a stem cell transplant for acute lymphoblastic leukemia, so the T cells may come from the graft donor.

This clonotype was counted a few times. The rearrangement links TRBV6-2 or TRBV6-3 to TRBJ2-1; TRBD2 agrees at 14 bases. J was trimmed by 9 bases and V by 0 bases; bases with no gene match: 10. The CDR3 consists of 18 residues. Germline V gives CDR1 MNHEY, CDR2 SVGEGT. This chain's CDR3 is CASSYSGGGLAGGGEQFF. The CDR3 DNA sequence: TGTGCCAGCAGTTACTCAGGGGGTGGACTAGCGGGGGGCGGTGAGCAGTTCTTC.

The chain is built from TRBV4-2 and TRBJ1-2; 11 bases are shared with TRBD1. With V trimmed by 5 bases and J by 1 base, 9 bases remained unmatched. The CDR3 has 17 residues. Germline assignment: CDR1 LGHNA and CDR2 YNFKEQ. The CDR3 DNA is TGTGCCAGCAGCGCCCGGGGACAGGGGGTTTTTAACTATGGCTACACCTTC. Translated: CASSARGQGVFNYGYTF.

The sample holds a few counts of this clonotype. The V gene is TRBV10-1, the J gene TRBJ2-2; 10 bases map to TRBD2. The CDR3 spans 15 residues. V gave up 5 bases and J gave up 1 base; unmatched junction bases: 1. Germline-derived CDR1 and CDR2 are WNHNN and SYGVQD (reference sequence). CDR3 bases: TGCGCCAGCAGTTCTAGCGGGAGGAACACCGGGGAGCTGTTTTTT. This translates into CASSSSGRNTGELFF.

The sample holds many counts of this clonotype. The chain employs TRBV12-3 or TRBV12-4 and TRBJ1-1; TRBD1 agrees at 9 bases. This CDR3 has 13 amino acids. Unmatched junction bases numbered 9, after V lost 5 bases and J lost 11 bases. In DNA, the CDR3 is TGTGCCAGCAGTCCAACCGGGACAGGGAGGGCTTTCTTT. Amino acid sequence: CASSPTGTGRAFF.

In its sample, this clonotype was seen a few times. The V call is TRBV9, the J call TRBJ2-1; no clear D gene. CDR1 is SGDLS, CDR2 YYNGEE, per germline. V lost 3 bases and J 4 bases, leaving 8 bases between the germline ends. The CDR3 has 13 residues. For the CDR3, the DNA is TGTGCCAGCAGCGCCCCCGGATACAATGAGCAGTTCTTC. Translation: CASSAPGYNEQFF.

This clonotype has just a few counts. J is TRBJ2-7 and V is TRBV5-1; perhaps TRBD2 as D (6 bases). Deletions cut 0 bases from V and 4 bases from J, with 17 bases between. CDR1 and CDR2 (germline): SGHRS, YFSETQ. The CDR3 is made up of 16 amino acids. In nucleotides, the CDR3 is TGCGCCAGCAGCTTGGCCCTCGGGACTGGACCTTACGAGCAGTACTTC. Amino acids: CASSLALGTGPYEQYF.

The genes are TRBV6-5 and TRBJ2-3; D is possibly TRBD1 (6 bases). V lost 0 bases and J lost 7, with 11 bases in between. CDR3 length: 14 amino acids. Germline V gene data show CDR1 as MNHEY and CDR2 as SVGAGI. The CDR3 spells CASSYSTQGNTQYF. The CDR3 DNA reads TGTGCCAGCAGTTACTCGACCCAGGGGAATACGCAGTATTTT.

By frequency in the sample, this clonotype is hyperexpanded. V and J are TRBV15 and TRBJ2-7; TRBD2 matches at 10 bases. CDR1 and CDR2 from the germline V gene are LNHNV and YYDKDF (reference sequence). CDR3 length: 14 amino acids. J lost 2 bases, V lost 3 bases, and 1 base had no gene match. The CDR3 DNA reads as TGTGCCACCAGCAGCGGGACTAGCGCCTACGAGCAGTACTTC. Encoded protein: CATSSGTSAYEQYF.

This clonotype appeared many times. V and J are TRBV9 and TRBJ2-5; D is ambiguous. CDR3 length: 12 residues. Germline V lookup: CDR1 SGDLS, CDR2 YYNGEE. Trimming shortened V by 4 bases and J by 0 bases, and 4 bases separated the two germline ends. The CDR3 DNA sequence: TGTGCCAGCAGCCCCGACCAAGAGACCCAGTACTTC. Its translation: CASSPDQETQYF.

V usage is TRBV29-1 and J usage is TRBJ1-1; D might be TRBD1 (6 bases). V lost 6 bases and J lost 6, with 20 bases in between. CDR1 SQVTM and CDR2 ANQGSEA come from the germline V gene. The CDR3 extends over 14 amino acids. The CDR3 DNA follows: TGCAGCGTCGCATTGACCTACTCAGGGGCTGAAGCTTTCTTT. Translated: CSVALTYSGAEAFF.

In its sample, this clonotype was seen a few times. This chain links TRBV20-1 with TRBJ1-5, with 8 bases lining up with TRBD1. The germline CDR1 and CDR2 sequences are DFQATT and SNEGSKA (reference sequence). The V gene end was trimmed by 4 bases and the J gene end by 1 base; junction bases not matched to a gene: 3. CDR3 length: 14 residues. CDR3 residues: CSATDRGSNQPQHF. CDR3 in DNA: TGCAGTGCTACTGACAGGGGAAGCAATCAGCCCCAGCATTTT.

This clonotype was observed a few times. The chain employs TRBV6-5 and TRBJ2-7, with unresolved D. Germline V lookup: CDR1 MNHEY, CDR2 SVGAGI. Trimming shortened V by 4 bases and J by 4 bases, and 17 bases separated the two germline ends. The CDR3 totals 15 residues. The CDR3 nucleotides are TGTGCCAGCAGTTTAAGCAGTTTCTACCCTTACGAGCAGTACTTC. It encodes CASSLSSFYPYEQYF.

The table lists this clonotype with a few counts. The chain joins TRBV28 to TRBJ1-5, with 9 positions matching TRBD1. The CDR3 runs 23 residues. The germline V gene encodes CDR1 MDHEN and CDR2 SYDVKM. The J segment lost 0 bases and the V segment lost 1 base, leaving 22 bases of the junction unmatched. The CDR3 DNA reads TGTGCCAGCAGTTTATCTAGTTTTGGTTGGGACAGGGAGAGGGGCTATAGCAATCAGCCCCAGCATTTT. It yields the protein CASSLSSFGWDRERGYSNQPQHF.

CDR3 DNA sequence: TGTGCCATCGGAACAACCCGATCTAGGAACACCGGGGAGCTGTTTTTT. This translates into CAIGTTRSRNTGELFF. The rearrangement joins TRBV10-3 to TRBJ2-2; D unresolved. V gave up 8 bases and J gave up 1 base, with 17 bases separating them. CDR3 length: 16 residues. Germline CDR1 and CDR2: ENHRY and SYGVKD.

The CDR3 DNA follows: TGTGCCAGCACCCGAAGGGGCGGGGGGGGCACAGATACGCAGTATTTT. The encoded protein is CASTRRGGGGTDTQYF. The chain is built from TRBV7-2 and TRBJ2-3, with TRBD2 identical over 9 bases. The J segment lost 1 base and the V segment lost 7 bases, leaving 9 bases of the junction unmatched. The germline CDR1 and CDR2 sequences are SGHTA and FQGNSA. The CDR3 is 16 amino acids.

CDR3 DNA sequence: TGCAGCGTTATTGTGGGGGGGGCTTTCTTT. This sequence encodes CSVIVGGAFF. The chain is built from TRBV29-1 and TRBJ1-1; D perhaps matches TRBD1 (5 bases). Germline-derived CDR1 and CDR2 are SQVTM and ANQGSEA. Trimming removed 5 bases at V and 11 bases at J, with 12 bases between. CDR3 size: 10 residues. Combining the CDR3 with reference TRBV29-1 and TRBJ1-1 gives the whole variable domain SAVISQKPSRDICQRGTSLTIQCQVDSQVTMMFWYRQQPGQSLTLIATANQGSEATYESGFVIDKFPISRPNLTFSTLTVSNMSPEDSSIYLCSVIVGGAFFGQGTRLTVV.

Concerning this clonotype itself: A much larger clone differs from this one at a single base, so this may be a read error. No conserved phenylalanine or tryptophan is present at the end of the CDR3, so a read error is the likely explanation. The V and J genes are TRBV20-1 and TRBJ2-1; a possible D gene is TRBD2 (6 bases). There are 11 residues in the CDR3. V was shortened by 3 bases and J by 8 bases, with 8 bases between the two germline ends. Germline CDR1 DFQATT, CDR2 SNEGSKA (reference sequence). The CDR3 spells CSARSGYEQFV. The CDR3 DNA follows: TGCAGTGCTAGGAGCGGGTATGAGCAGTTCGTC.

This clonotype was observed at least ten times. V is TRBV20-1 and J is TRBJ2-7, with D uncertain. Trimming shortened V by 1 base and J by 5 bases, and 15 bases separated the two germline ends. Germline loops: CDR1 DFQATT, CDR2 SNEGSKA (reference sequence). This CDR3 is built from 14 residues. This CDR3 reads CSARGRTFRDEQYF. The CDR3 nucleotides are TGCAGTGCTAGAGGCCGCACCTTTAGAGACGAGCAGTACTTC.

The rearrangement links TRBV18 to TRBJ2-5, with D tentatively TRBD1 (6 bases). Per the germline V gene, CDR1 is KGHSH and CDR2 is LQKENI. This CDR3 is built from 13 residues. The ends were cut back, 0 bases at V and 5 bases at J, with 7 bases in the middle. The CDR3 DNA sequence: TGTGCCAGCTCACCACCCCAGGGGGAGACCCAGTACTTC. The encoded protein is CASSPPQGETQYF.

This clonotype was seen a few times. The chain links TRBV7-9 to TRBJ1-2; TRBD1 is a possible D gene (5 bases). V was cut by 6 bases and J by 0 bases, with 14 bases left in between. This CDR3 is built from 15 residues. CDR1 and CDR2 (germline): SEHNR, FQNEAQ (reference sequence). For the CDR3, the DNA is TGTGCCAGCAGTTGGGGCACCCAAGCTAACTATGGCTACACCTTC. Its translation: CASSWGTQANYGYTF.

J is TRBJ1-1 and V is TRBV2; TRBD1 matches at 8 bases. The CDR3 length is 16 residues. V was clipped by 1 base and J by 1 base; unmatched bases: 5. Germline V CDR1 and CDR2: SNHLY, FYNNEI. In DNA, the CDR3 is TGTGCCAGCAGTGAAGGCGTGACAGGGGCGAACACTGAAGCTTTCTTT. It codes for CASSEGVTGANTEAFF.

The chain couples TRBV27 to TRBJ1-1; D possibly corresponds to TRBD1 (6 bases). This CDR3 is built from 15 residues. Germline V gene lookup returns CDR1 MNHEY and CDR2 SMNVEV (reference sequence). V lost 7 bases, J lost 11 bases, and 26 bases lay in between. The CDR3 reads CASNSAAPDTGKAFF. The CDR3, as DNA: TGTGCCAGCAACTCTGCGGCACCCGATACAGGGAAGGCTTTCTTT.

This clonotype was counted only a few times. This chain connects TRBV20-1 to TRBJ2-7, with D possibly being TRBD1 (5 bases). CDR3 size: 12 residues. CDR1 DFQATT and CDR2 SNEGSKA come from the germline V gene (reference sequence). The V and J ends lost 5 bases and 3 bases respectively, with 11 bases between them. The CDR3 nucleotides read TGCAGTGCTTTGCTAGGGGACTACGAGCAGTACTTC. Translating it yields CSALLGDYEQYF.

This clonotype was seen only a few times. The rearrangement links TRBV28 to TRBJ2-4; D uncertain. The V and J ends lost 7 bases and 0 bases respectively, with 7 bases between them. Germline loops: CDR1 MDHEN, CDR2 SYDVKM. The CDR3 covers 13 residues. The CDR3 region is CASTPLAKNIQYF. DNA for the CDR3: TGTGCCAGCACGCCTTTAGCCAAAAACATTCAGTACTTC.

This chain joins TRBV5-1 and TRBJ1-5, with D maybe TRBD1 (5 bases). CDR1 is SGHRS and CDR2 is YFSETQ in the germline V gene. This CDR3 has 14 residues. V lost 4 bases, J lost 4 bases, and 12 bases lay in between. CDR3 in DNA: TGCGCCAGCAGCATAGAGGGGATGAATCAGCCCCAGCATTTT. This translates into CASSIEGMNQPQHF.

This clonotype is a singleton in its sample. This chain joins TRBV12-3 or TRBV12-4 and TRBJ1-5; no clear D. V was cut by 8 bases and J by 5 bases, with 7 bases left in between. The CDR3 extends over 11 amino acids. CDR3 amino acids: CASGIHQPQHF. For the CDR3, the DNA is TGTGCCAGCGGCATACATCAGCCCCAGCATTTT.

The chain uses TRBV4-3 and TRBJ2-7; 10 nucleotides match TRBD1. CDR3 length: 15 amino acids. Germline lookup yields CDR1 LGHNA and CDR2 YSLEER. The ends lost 4 bases at V and 1 base at J; junction bases unmatched: 4. In DNA form, the CDR3 reads TGCGCCAGCAGCCGAACGGGACAGGGGTCCTACGAGCAGTACTTC. Its translation is CASSRTGQGSYEQYF.

The chain links TRBV27 to TRBJ1-4; D gene unclear. Per germline, CDR1 MNHEY and CDR2 SMNVEV (reference sequence). The CDR3 length is 13 residues. Trimming took off 11 bases at V and 6 bases at J, with 16 bases between the two ends. The CDR3 spells CAHLGNCDEKLFF. CDR3 coding DNA: TGTGCCCACCTGGGTAACTGTGATGAAAAACTGTTTTTT.

A few counts support this clonotype. The chain is built from TRBV6-5 and TRBJ1-4, with D unresolved. This CDR3 contains 16 residues. CDR1 and CDR2 from the germline V gene are MNHEY and SVGAGI. The V and J ends lost 2 bases and 1 base respectively, with 11 bases between them. CDR3 sequence reads: CASSYVLGRTNEKLFF. The CDR3 coding sequence is TGTGCCAGCAGTTACGTATTGGGTAGAACTAATGAAAAACTGTTTTTT.

The genes are TRBV4-3 and TRBJ1-1; TRBD1 is a possible D gene (6 bases). CDR1 LGHNA and CDR2 YSLEER come from the germline V gene. The V end was cut by 4 bases, the J end by 2 bases, with 11 bases between. This CDR3 is 14 amino acids long. The CDR3 loop is CASSPAGTNTEAFF. The DNA for the CDR3 is TGCGCCAGCAGCCCCGCAGGGACAAACACTGAAGCTTTCTTT.

The rearrangement uses TRBV5-1 and TRBJ2-1, with a tentative D call TRBD1 (5 bases). V was pared by 3 bases and J by 0 bases, with 16 bases between. CDR3 length: 17 amino acids. Germline V gene lookup returns CDR1 SGHRS and CDR2 YFSETQ. The DNA of the CDR3 is TGCGCCAGCAGCTCCCCATGGGGCCCAAGCTCCTACAATGAGCAGTTCTTC. Translation: CASSSPWGPSSYNEQFF.

This clonotype was found a few times. The rearrangement joins TRBV11-2 to TRBJ2-1; D is ambiguous. Germline V gives CDR1 SGHAT, CDR2 FQNNGV. The CDR3 consists of 16 residues. Trimming shortened V by 0 bases and J by 10 bases, and 19 bases separated the two germline ends. The CDR3 nucleotides are TGTGCCAGCAGCTTAGATCGAGTCCCACCGGATGGGGAGCAGTTCTTC. It translates to CASSLDRVPPDGEQFF.